The text below deals with one T cell receptor (beta chain). Sequencing used immunoSEQ multiplex PCR; TCRdb keeps in-frame clones, though not all of them. In the table there are millions of clones, 85% to 95% of which are singletons. The sample belongs to a study of shared clonotypes between healthy human individuals. The germline V and J ends were trimmed by 0 bases and 1 base, with 6 bases remaining between them. CDR1 is MNHNY and CDR2 is SVGAGI in the germline V gene (reference sequence). This CDR3 contains 14 residues. The TCR was taken from a man younger than 35 in good health. Some clones in this sample may be carry-over from other donors' samples. The sequenced sample consisted of naive CD4+ T cells from PBMCs. The subset denotes: CD45RA+ positively selected. V and J are TRBV6-6 and TRBJ1-1; D is ambiguous. The CDR3 is CASSYSPQNTEAFF. Written as DNA, the CDR3 is TGTGCCAGCAGTTACTCACCCCAGAACACTGAAGCTTTCTTT.